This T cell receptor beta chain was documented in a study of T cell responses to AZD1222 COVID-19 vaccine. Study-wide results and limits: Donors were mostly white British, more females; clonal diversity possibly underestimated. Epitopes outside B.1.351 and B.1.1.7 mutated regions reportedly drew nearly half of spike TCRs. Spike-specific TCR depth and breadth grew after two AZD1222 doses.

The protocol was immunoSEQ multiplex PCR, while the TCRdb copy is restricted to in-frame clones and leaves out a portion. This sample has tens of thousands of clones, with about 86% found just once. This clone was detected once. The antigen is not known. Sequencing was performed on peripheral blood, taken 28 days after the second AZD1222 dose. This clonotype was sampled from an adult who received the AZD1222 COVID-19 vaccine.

Written as DNA, the CDR3 is TGTGCCAGCAGTTTCTCCGGACTTAACTATGGCTACACCTTC. Its translation: CASSFSGLNYGYTF. This rearrangement joins TRBV28 to TRBJ1-2; D unresolved. The CDR3 contains 14 residues. Germline V gene sequence: CDR1 MDHEN, CDR2 SYDVKM. V gave up 3 bases and J gave up 1 base, with 9 bases separating them.